This record covers a single T cell receptor (beta chain). This record belongs to a study of technical replicates of blood from four donors. Data came from immunoSEQ multiplex PCR; TCRdb stores just in-frame clones and leaves some out. The sample has about 15,000 clones, around 86% seen once; the top ten hold roughly 9.6%. J lost 4 bases, V lost 2 bases, and 2 bases had no gene match. Germline CDR1 reads SGHTA; CDR2 reads FQGNSA. This CDR3 comprises 15 residues. This sequence was found in a human donor in good health. Sequencing input: PBMCs. The chain links TRBV7-2 to TRBJ2-5, with 12 bases fitting TRBD2. This CDR3 reads CASSLPLAGGETQYF. The CDR3 DNA follows: TGTGCCAGCAGCTTACCACTAGCGGGAGGAGAGACCCAGTACTTC.